Sequencing of this T cell receptor beta chain was carried out in a study of blood T cell repertoires in COVID-19. The CDR3 totals 16 residues. The trim removed 3 bases at V and 5 bases at J, leaving 7 bases unmatched. Per the germline V gene, CDR1 is KGHDR and CDR2 is SFDVKD. Clones were sequenced by immunoSEQ multiplex PCR, and TCRdb holds only the in-frame ones, with some missing. This sample has 80,000 to 100,000 clones, with 70% to 90% found just once. This clone has a handful of counts. The sequenced sample was peripheral blood. The sequence was obtained from a human donor with COVID-19, enrolled during active disease. The donor label of this sample is uncertain. V usage is TRBV24-1 and J usage is TRBJ1-4; 8 nucleotides align to TRBD1. DNA for the CDR3: TGTGCCACCAGTGATACCGGACAGGGAGGAAATGAAAAACTGTTTTTT. Encoded protein: CATSDTGQGGNEKLFF.